This TCR beta chain originates from a study of human T cells and chemical hapten exposure. Study in general: Diphenylcyclopropenone, dosed weekly to the scalp, was given to patients throughout the roughly 25-week study.

This clonotype was seen a single time. Sample time point: pre-sensitization, week 0. Treatment meaning: therapeutic diphenylcyclopropenone sensitization with weekly scalp DPC. At every patch-test visit, blood was drawn before the patch test was applied. Germline-derived CDR1 and CDR2 are MDHEN and SYDVKM. The V end lost 5 bases, the J end lost 1 base, and 8 bases lay between the germline ends. This CDR3 region has 13 residues. TCRdb analysed the RACE reads with MiXCR anew, one entry per CDR3 protein. The sample has about 300,000 distinct CDR3 sequences; approximately 5% are singletons. The source is a woman between 18 and 30 years old with alopecia areata. Some clones in this sample may be carry-over from other donors' samples. Sample: whole blood, taken in connection with sensitization to the hapten diphenylcyclopropenone (DPC). This chain uses TRBV28 with TRBJ1-1; tentative D call: TRBD1 (5 bases). CDR3 in amino acids: CASSGGGNTEAFF. The CDR3 region has the DNA TGTGCCAGCAGTGGTGGGGGGAACACTGAAGCTTTCTTT.